The sequence of this T cell receptor (beta chain) was determined in a study of blood T cell repertoires in COVID-19. In germline, CDR1 is SGHTA, CDR2 FQGTGA. The CDR3 has 13 residues. V lost 3 bases, J lost 1 base, and 6 bases lay in between. The table came from immunoSEQ multiplex PCR; TCRdb's copy has only in-frame clones and leaves some out. The top ten hold around 1.2% of the sample, which has 310,000 or so clones, about 86% seen once. This sequence joins TRBV7-3 and TRBJ1-1; D gene uncertain. Sequencing input: peripheral blood. This TCR was sampled from a woman aged 50 to 65 with acute or convalescent COVID-19. In DNA form, the CDR3 reads TGTGCCAGCAGCTTGGTAGAGAACACTGAAGCTTTCTTT. Its translation is CASSLVENTEAFF.